Listed here is a single TCR beta chain. Some clones are missing from TCRdb's copy, which holds only in-frame ones; the method was immunoSEQ multiplex PCR. The sample lists about 770,000 clones, roughly 72% occurring once. The data originate from a study of shared clonotypes between healthy human individuals. The wider study: Three CD4 naive, three CD4 memory, two CD8 naive and one CD8 memory plate were used per donor.

The CDR3 consists of 14 residues. CDR1 and CDR2 from the germline V gene are SGHTA and FQGTGA. V was cut by 5 bases and J by 2 bases, with 12 bases left in between. V usage is TRBV7-3 and J usage is TRBJ2-5; D tentatively reads TRBD1 or TRBD2 (5 bases each). This TCR came from a woman aged 25 to 39 in good health. Sequenced sample: memory CD4+ T cells sorted from blood. Subset here: CD45RA-negative fraction. The CDR3: CASSAGTGQETQYF. CDR3 nucleotide sequence: TGTGCCAGCAGCGCCGGGACGGGTCAAGAGACCCAGTACTTC.